The clone carrying this T cell receptor (beta chain) was recorded only once. Generated by immunoSEQ multiplex PCR, the TCRdb table keeps only in-frame clones and is missing some. This repertoire shows 300,000 to 350,000 clones, over 80% found once; its top ten account for more than 8.5%. This sample was taken from a study of blood T cell repertoires in COVID-19. Looking at the study overall: Samples representing acute and convalescent COVID-19 were sourced from the United States, Italy and Spain. The analysed material was cDNA or gDNA that came from T cells, B-cell-depleted T cells, or PBMCs.

CDR1 and CDR2 (germline): MDHEN, SYDVKM. V was trimmed by 3 bases and J by 2 bases, leaving 22 bases between them. The CDR3 covers 18 residues. The material sequenced was PBMCs or T cells enriched from blood (not recorded which). The receptor's source is a woman aged 18 to 35 who had recovered from COVID-19. V gene TRBV28 combines with J gene TRBJ1-2; weak D call: TRBD1 (6 bases). As DNA, the CDR3 is TGTGCCAGCAGTTTCCAGGGGCAGTGGAGCGGGGGCAACTATGGCTACACCTTC. Amino acids: CASSFQGQWSGGNYGYTF.